The 12 T cell receptor beta chains listed next were all sequenced from one sample in a study of read filtering for tumor transcriptome and immune sequencing. Molecular barcoded adaptors covering alpha/delta and beta/gamma chains were used on roughly 400 ng RNA. TCRdb recomputed calls from the reads with MiXCR, one row per CDR3 protein. The sample shows 75,000 to 95,000 distinct CDR3 sequences, about 22% of them seen only once. The specimen sequenced was a population of CD138-negative cells sorted from bone marrow. Receptors were obtained from a donor at least 40 years old with multiple myeloma.

This clonotype was detected many times. This chain joins TRBV5-1 and TRBJ1-1; D gene ambiguous. Looked up from germline, CDR1 is SGHRS and CDR2 is YFSETQ. The CDR3 extends over 14 amino acids. Trimming pared 2 bases from V and 6 bases from J, leaving 14 bases between. Written as DNA, the CDR3 is TGCGCCAGCAGCTTATATGGATTCGGAGCTGAAGCTTTCTTT. It translates to CASSLYGFGAEAFF.

In its sample, this clonotype was seen many times. This chain links TRBV7-3 with TRBJ1-1; no clear D. This CDR3 is 14 amino acids long. From germline, CDR1 is SGHTA and CDR2 FQGTGA. V lost 2 bases and J 4 bases, leaving 11 bases between the germline ends. The CDR3 here is CASSLFPDPTEAFF. CDR3 DNA: TGTGCCAGCAGCTTATTCCCGGATCCCACTGAAGCTTTCTTT.

The table lists this clonotype with a few counts. A read error may explain this, as a much larger clone is one base away. This CDR3 is missing its conserved last phenylalanine or tryptophan, likely due to a read error. The rearrangement links TRBV6-1 to TRBJ2-3; the match to TRBD1 covers 7 bases. Germline CDR1 MNHNS, CDR2 SASEGT. The CDR3 extends over 16 amino acids. Trimming removed 2 bases from V and 8 bases from J; junction bases left unmatched: 13. CDR3 sequence reads: CASSELGQLLGGTQYS. CDR3 nucleotides: TGTGCCAGCAGTGAATTGGGACAGCTCCTAGGGGGTACGCAGTATTCT.

On this clonotype: A far larger clone is one base from this, pointing to a likely read error. The chain is built from TRBV10-3 and TRBJ2-1; tentative D call: TRBD1 (7 bases). Germline CDR1 reads ENHRY; CDR2 reads SYGVKD. The CDR3 covers 14 residues. CDR3 in DNA: TGCGCCAGCAGAAGCAGGGGGGCGTACAATGAGCAGTTCTTC. Amino acids: CASRSRGAYNEQFF.

This clonotype was found a few times. This chain joins TRBV5-1 and TRBJ1-3; D gene ambiguous. Germline V lookup: CDR1 SGHRS, CDR2 YFSETQ. This CDR3 comprises 15 residues. V was pared by 6 bases and J by 0 bases, with 13 bases between. The CDR3 is CASTSSGSSGNTIYF. The CDR3 DNA follows: TGCGCCAGCACTTCGTCCGGGAGCTCTGGAAACACCATATATTTT.

As concerns this clonotype: This may be a read error: a much more frequent sequence differs by one nucleotide. This chain joins TRBV11-2 and TRBJ2-1, with D unclear. CDR1 SGHAT and CDR2 FQNNGV come from the germline V gene. The CDR3 covers 13 residues. CDR3 DNA sequence: TGTGTCAGCAGCTTACGAGAGGTTAGTGAGCAGTTCTTC. It encodes CVSSLREVSEQFF.

A word on this clonotype: The conserved final phenylalanine or tryptophan is absent from the CDR3, which likely points to a read error. The chain links TRBV28 to TRBJ1-1, with a possible D match to TRBD1 (5 bases). Germline V gene lookup returns CDR1 MDHEN and CDR2 SYDVKM. This CDR3 comprises 14 residues. Trimming left V 3 bases short and J 3 bases short, with 11 bases between. The CDR3 DNA reads TGTGCCAGCAGTTTCCTCCCGGGGGACACTGAAGCTTTCTCT. Amino acid sequence: CASSFLPGDTEAFS.

As concerns this clonotype: A much bigger clone sits one base away, suggesting this may be a read error. CDR3 in amino acids: CASSKTVNTEAFF. The CDR3 region has the DNA TGCGCCAGCAGCAAGACAGTGAACACTGAAGCTTTCTTT. The chain is built from TRBV5-1 and TRBJ1-1; a possible D gene is TRBD1 (5 bases). The CDR3 is made up of 13 amino acids. The V end lost 4 bases, the J end lost 0 bases, and 7 bases lay between the germline ends. The germline V gene encodes CDR1 SGHRS and CDR2 YFSETQ.

As concerns this clonotype: This sequence is one base from a far larger clone and is likely a read error. V and J are TRBV5-5 and TRBJ2-1; no clear D. This CDR3 contains 15 residues. Germline V gives CDR1 SGHKS, CDR2 YYEKEE (reference sequence). The CDR3: CASSLGPTGYKEQFF. As DNA, the CDR3 is TGCGCCAGCAGCTTGGGCCCGACTGGATACAAAGAGCAGTTCTTC. Using reference TRBV5-5 and TRBJ2-1 for the parts outside the CDR3, the full variable domain is DAGVTQSPTHLIKTRGQQVTLRCSPISGHKSVSWYQQVLGQGPQFIFQYYEKEERGRGNFPDRFSARQFPNYSSELNVNALLLGDSALYLCASSLGPTGYKEQFFGPGTRLTVL.

Points on this clonotype: The conserved phenylalanine or tryptophan normally closing the CDR3 is absent here, so this likely arose from a read error. The chain couples TRBV29-1 to TRBJ1-1; tentatively, D is TRBD1 (5 bases). The CDR3 totals 11 residues. The germline V gene has CDR1 SQVTM and CDR2 ANQGSEA. Deletions cut 6 bases from V and 1 base from J, with 6 bases between. The CDR3 region is CSVGQNTEAFL. CDR3 DNA sequence: TGCAGCGTGGGGCAGAACACTGAAGCTTTCCTT.

This clonotype was observed a few times. No conserved phenylalanine or tryptophan is present at the end of the CDR3, so a read error is the likely explanation. The chain uses TRBV5-1 and TRBJ2-1; D remains ambiguous. Trimming removed 0 bases from V and 7 bases from J, with 2 bases in between. This CDR3 has 11 amino acids. Germline V gene data show CDR1 as SGHRS and CDR2 as YFSETQ. The CDR3 nucleotides read TGCGCCAGCAGCTTGGGAAATGAGCAGTTCCTC. Amino acid sequence: CASSLGNEQFL.

This clonotype has more than one count but fewer than ten. The rearrangement joins TRBV5-1 to TRBJ2-3; 7 bases line up with TRBD2. V shed 4 bases and J 2 bases; nucleotides not matched to a gene: 7. In germline, CDR1 is SGHRS, CDR2 YFSETQ. The CDR3 consists of 15 residues. CDR3 nucleotides: TGCGCCAGCAGCGGCCGGGCGGGAGTCACAGATACGCAGTATTTT. Translating it yields CASSGRAGVTDTQYF.